A single sample gave rise to the 9 T cell receptor beta chains below, sequenced in a study of T cells in Graves' hyperthyroidism and ophthalmopathy. Amplification of TCR beta CDR3 regions used RNA as the template. First-round RT-PCR of the TCR CDR3 relied on the HTBI primer set. In TCRdb, the multiplex PCR reads were re-called with MiXCR into one record per CDR3 protein. The table records about 360,000 distinct CDR3 sequences, approximately 19% of them present only once. Sequencing was performed on blood. These receptor sequences come from a woman in her late teens or twenties with Graves' hyperthyroidism.

This clonotype was observed once. V gene TRBV27 combines with J gene TRBJ2-7; perhaps D is TRBD1 or TRBD2 (5 bases each). The germline V and J ends were trimmed by 3 bases and 2 bases, with 11 bases remaining between them. CDR1 and CDR2 (germline): MNHEY, SMNVEV (reference sequence). This CDR3 contains 14 residues. The CDR3 nucleotides are TGTGCCAGCAGTTTTAGCGACAGTGCCTACGAGCAGTACTTC. Translated: CASSFSDSAYEQYF.

The sample holds many counts of this clonotype. This rearrangement joins TRBV19 to TRBJ2-2; TRBD1 is a possible D gene (6 bases). The germline V and J ends were trimmed by 2 bases and 4 bases, with 14 bases remaining between them. In germline, CDR1 is LNHDA, CDR2 SQIVND (reference sequence). CDR3 size: 16 residues. The CDR3 here is CASSIWQGSFTGELFF. The CDR3 region has the DNA TGTGCCAGTAGTATATGGCAGGGGAGTTTCACCGGGGAGCTGTTTTTT.

The genes are TRBV6-1 and TRBJ1-2; D unclear. CDR3 length: 13 amino acids. The germline gives CDR1 MNHNS, CDR2 SASEGT. V was shortened by 3 bases and J by 7 bases, with 12 bases between the two germline ends. CDR3: CASSEGGQFGYTF. As DNA, the CDR3 is TGTGCCAGCAGTGAGGGTGGGCAGTTTGGCTACACCTTC.

CDR3 protein: CSAETGKEQYF. In DNA, the CDR3 is TGCAGTGCAGAAACAGGGAAGGAGCAGTACTTC. This chain connects TRBV20-1 to TRBJ2-7, with D maybe TRBD1 (6 bases). Germline V gene data show CDR1 as DFQATT and CDR2 as SNEGSKA (reference sequence). Trimming took 6 bases from V and 7 from J, leaving 13 bases between them. The CDR3 is 11 residues long.

The sample holds many counts of this clonotype. The J gene is TRBJ2-7, the V gene TRBV10-1, with D perhaps TRBD2 (5 bases). Trimming cost V 0 bases and J 2 bases, with 11 bases left between them. The CDR3 covers 15 residues. Germline V gene data show CDR1 as WNHNN and CDR2 as SYGVQD (reference sequence). This CDR3 is CASSESKGDTYEQYF. CDR3 DNA sequence: TGCGCCAGCAGTGAGTCTAAGGGAGACACCTACGAGCAGTACTTC.

This clonotype was detected ten times or more. The rearrangement links TRBV5-5 to TRBJ1-1; no firm D call. This CDR3 is 13 amino acids long. Germline V gene sequence: CDR1 SGHKS, CDR2 YYEKEE (reference sequence). V lost 0 bases and J lost 8, with 11 bases in between. CDR3 sequence reads: CASSLGAAGEAFF. CDR3 nucleotides: TGTGCCAGCAGCTTGGGGGCAGCAGGAGAAGCTTTCTTT.

There are many counts of this clonotype. CDR3 coding DNA: TGTGCCAGCAGTTACGGAGGGGGCTCCCAAGAGACCCAGTACTTC. Translating it yields CASSYGGGSQETQYF. This rearrangement joins TRBV6-2 or TRBV6-3 to TRBJ2-5; D is possibly TRBD1 (7 bases). Germline CDR1 and CDR2: MNHEY and SVGEGT. V was clipped by 2 bases and J by 1 base, with 11 bases between them. CDR3 length: 15 residues.

Many counts were recorded for this clonotype. The chain's CDR3 is CSAQRGQGGQPQHF. Written as DNA, the CDR3 is TGCAGTGCTCAAAGGGGACAGGGAGGCCAGCCCCAGCATTTT. The chain combines TRBV20-1 with TRBJ1-5; TRBD1 agrees at 9 bases. V shed 5 bases and J 7 bases; nucleotides not matched to a gene: 9. CDR1 and CDR2 (germline): DFQATT, SNEGSKA (reference sequence). This CDR3 spans 14 amino acids.

This clonotype was counted many times. The chain joins TRBV24-1 to TRBJ2-2, with unresolved D. V was pared by 4 bases and J by 3 bases, with 8 bases between. This CDR3 contains 14 residues. Germline lookup yields CDR1 KGHDR and CDR2 SFDVKD. The CDR3 is CATSDLRDTGELFF. CDR3 nucleotide sequence: TGTGCCACCAGTGACCTACGGGACACCGGGGAGCTGTTTTTT.